In this sample, the clone carrying this TCR beta chain turned up many times. Its target is not known. This entry is derived from a study of T cells in Graves' hyperthyroidism and ophthalmopathy. Notes on the study in general: Among thyroid clonotypes expanded above 0.001, most also appeared in blood.

The CDR3 regions of TCR beta were amplified from RNA transcripts. Carried out on the TCR CDR3, a first-round RT-PCR used the HTBI primer set. TCRdb independently ran MiXCR on the multiplex PCR reads; one entry per CDR3 protein. The sample has 600,000 or so distinct CDR3 sequences, 14% seen once. Criteria for exclusion of patients were uncontrolled infection, other autoimmune disease, pregnancy or lactation. Diagnostic decisions used clinical symptoms, serum thyroxine and TRAb, thyroid ultrasound and orbital computed tomography. Fresh peripheral blood, 7.5 to 10 ml of it, supplied the PBMCs. The sequencing input was blood. This TCR was sampled from a woman in her forties or fifties with Graves' ophthalmopathy.

The CDR3 protein is CASSLALGLNQPQHF. As DNA, the CDR3 is TGTGCCAGCAGCTTGGCGTTAGGCCTTAATCAGCCCCAGCATTTT. V usage is TRBV11-2 and J usage is TRBJ1-5; D gene ambiguous. V was trimmed by 3 bases and J by 4 bases, leaving 13 bases between them. CDR1 is SGHAT and CDR2 is FQNNGV in the germline V gene. The CDR3 is made up of 15 amino acids.